A single sample gave rise to the 8 T cell receptor beta chains below, sequenced in a study of T cell responses to AZD1222 COVID-19 vaccine. Generated by immunoSEQ multiplex PCR, the TCRdb table keeps only in-frame clones and is missing some. The table lists roughly 140,000 clones, 87% of them singletons. The source was peripheral blood, collected 28 days after the second AZD1222 dose. The receptors derive from an adult who received the AZD1222 COVID-19 vaccine.

The genes are TRBV7-9 and TRBJ1-6; 8 bases are a match to TRBD1. The V segment lost 3 bases and the J segment 7 bases; nucleotides outside the gene matches: 2. The CDR3 loop spans 14 amino acids. The V gene's germline CDR1 is SEHNR and CDR2 FQNEAQ (reference sequence). CDR3 sequence: CASSLTGDNSPLHF. The DNA of the CDR3 is TGTGCCAGCAGCTTGACAGGGGACAATTCACCCCTCCACTTT.

The rearrangement uses TRBV9 and TRBJ2-2, with D unresolved. V shed 0 bases and J shed 4 bases, with 4 bases lying between them. Germline CDR1 and CDR2: SGDLS and YYNGEE. The CDR3 covers 13 residues. This CDR3 reads CASSVESTGELFF. In nucleotides, the CDR3 is TGTGCCAGCAGCGTAGAAAGCACCGGGGAGCTGTTTTTT.

V and J are TRBV9 and TRBJ2-1; 7 bases map to TRBD2. Germline V lookup: CDR1 SGDLS, CDR2 YYNGEE. CDR3 size: 14 residues. The ends lost 0 bases at V and 15 bases at J; junction bases unmatched: 12. CDR3 sequence: CASSVEGTGGNRFF. The DNA of the CDR3 is TGTGCCAGCAGCGTAGAAGGGACCGGGGGGAATCGGTTCTTC.

This rearrangement joins TRBV2 to TRBJ1-1; 8 nucleotides line up with TRBD1. CDR1 is SNHLY, CDR2 FYNNEI, per germline. The CDR3 covers 14 residues. V shed 8 bases, J shed 0 bases, and the junction held 5 bases outside the gene matches. The CDR3 is CASADRGMNTEAFF. In DNA form, the CDR3 reads TGTGCCAGCGCCGACAGGGGAATGAACACTGAAGCTTTCTTT.

The rearrangement uses TRBV6-5 and TRBJ1-2, with 10 bases lining up with TRBD1. The CDR3 contains 12 residues. Looked up from germline, CDR1 is MNHEY and CDR2 is SVGAGI. J gave up 14 bases and V 7 bases, and 10 bases lay outside the gene matches. Here the CDR3 reads CASTGTGAPKTF. Here the CDR3 DNA reads TGTGCCAGCACTGGGACAGGGGCCCCGAAAACCTTC.

The chain links TRBV2 to TRBJ2-2, with a tentative D call TRBD1 (5 bases). Trimming shortened V by 7 bases and J by 1 base, and 10 bases separated the two germline ends. The CDR3 extends over 14 amino acids. CDR1 is SNHLY and CDR2 is FYNNEI in the germline V gene. This CDR3 reads CASTGHLNTGELFF. The CDR3 DNA is TGTGCCAGCACCGGACACCTGAACACCGGGGAGCTGTTTTTT.

The chain is built from TRBV27 and TRBJ1-1; no definite D call. Trimming took 4 bases from V and 5 from J, leaving 11 bases between them. CDR3 length equals 13 residues. CDR1 MNHEY and CDR2 SMNVEV come from the germline V gene (reference sequence). The CDR3 nucleotides read TGTGCCAGCAGTTACCAAAGATGGACTGAAGCTTTCTTT. It yields the protein CASSYQRWTEAFF.

The rearrangement uses TRBV10-3 and TRBJ1-2, with 7 nucleotides matching TRBD1. Germline V gene sequence: CDR1 ENHRY, CDR2 SYGVKD. The CDR3 runs to 13 residues. The junction had 8 bases not matched to a gene; V was cut back by 5 bases and J by 8 bases. As DNA, the CDR3 is TGTGCCATCAGTTACAGGGGAGAAGAAGGCTACACCTTC. This translates into CAISYRGEEGYTF.